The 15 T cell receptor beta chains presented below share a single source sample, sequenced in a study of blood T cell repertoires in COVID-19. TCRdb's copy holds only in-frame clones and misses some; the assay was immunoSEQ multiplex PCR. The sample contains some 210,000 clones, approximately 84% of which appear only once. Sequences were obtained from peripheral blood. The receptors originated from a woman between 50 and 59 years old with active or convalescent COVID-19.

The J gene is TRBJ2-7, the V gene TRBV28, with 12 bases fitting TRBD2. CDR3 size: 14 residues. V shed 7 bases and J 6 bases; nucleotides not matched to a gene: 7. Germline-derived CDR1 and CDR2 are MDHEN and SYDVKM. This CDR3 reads CASTSTSGRSEQYF. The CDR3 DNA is TGTGCCAGCACTTCGACTAGCGGGAGAAGCGAGCAGTACTTC.

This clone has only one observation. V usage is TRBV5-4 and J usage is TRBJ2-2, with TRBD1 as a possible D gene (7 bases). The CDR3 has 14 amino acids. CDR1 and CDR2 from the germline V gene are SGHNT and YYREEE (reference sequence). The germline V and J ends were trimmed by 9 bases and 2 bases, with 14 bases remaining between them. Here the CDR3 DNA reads TGTGCCACTGGAGGGGGCAGTAACACCGGGGAGCTGTTTTTT. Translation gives CATGGGSNTGELFF.

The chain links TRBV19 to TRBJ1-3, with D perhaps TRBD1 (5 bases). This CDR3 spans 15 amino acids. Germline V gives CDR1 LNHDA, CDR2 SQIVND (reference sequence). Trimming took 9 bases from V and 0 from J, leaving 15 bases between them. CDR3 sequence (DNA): TGTGCCAGCCGGTGGGGCAGCAGCTCTGGAAACACCATATATTTT. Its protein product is CASRWGSSSGNTIYF.

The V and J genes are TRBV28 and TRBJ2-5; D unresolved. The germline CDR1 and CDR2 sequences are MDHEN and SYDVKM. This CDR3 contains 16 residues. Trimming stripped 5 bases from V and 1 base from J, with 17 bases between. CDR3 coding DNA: TGTGCCAGCAGTCCATTGACTCCCTCGCTCCAAGAGACCCAGTACTTC. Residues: CASSPLTPSLQETQYF.

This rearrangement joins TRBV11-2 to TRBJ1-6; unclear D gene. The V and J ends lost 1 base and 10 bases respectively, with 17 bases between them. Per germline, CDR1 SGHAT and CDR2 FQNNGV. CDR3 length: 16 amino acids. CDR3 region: CASSLGGAGIRSPLHF. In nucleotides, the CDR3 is TGTGCCAGCAGCTTAGGTGGCGCGGGGATACGATCACCCCTCCACTTT.

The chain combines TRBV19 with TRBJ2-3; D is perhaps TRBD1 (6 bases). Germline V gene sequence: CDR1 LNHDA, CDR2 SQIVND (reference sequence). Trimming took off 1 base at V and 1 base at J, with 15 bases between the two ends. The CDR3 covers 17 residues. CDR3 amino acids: CASSIALLDSRTDTQYF. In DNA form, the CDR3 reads TGTGCCAGTAGTATAGCCCTCCTGGACAGCCGCACAGATACGCAGTATTTT.

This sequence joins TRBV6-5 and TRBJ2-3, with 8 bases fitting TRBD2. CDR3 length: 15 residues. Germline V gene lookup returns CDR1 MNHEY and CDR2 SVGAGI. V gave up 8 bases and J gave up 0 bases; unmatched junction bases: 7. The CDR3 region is CASFRGGDSTDTQYF. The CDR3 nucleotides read TGTGCCAGCTTCCGGGGGGGGGATAGCACAGATACGCAGTATTTT.

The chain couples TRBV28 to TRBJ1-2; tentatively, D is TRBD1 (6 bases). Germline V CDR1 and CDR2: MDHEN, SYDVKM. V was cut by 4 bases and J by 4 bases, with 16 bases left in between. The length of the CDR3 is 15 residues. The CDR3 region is CASSSAGEGTYGYTF. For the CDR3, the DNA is TGTGCCAGCAGTTCGGCAGGGGAGGGGACCTATGGCTACACCTTC.

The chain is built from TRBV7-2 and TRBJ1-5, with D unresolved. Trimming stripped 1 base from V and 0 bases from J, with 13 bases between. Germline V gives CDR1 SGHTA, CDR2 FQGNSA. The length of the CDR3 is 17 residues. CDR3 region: CASSLVGRQYSNQPQHF. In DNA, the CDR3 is TGTGCCAGCAGCTTAGTAGGCAGACAATATAGCAATCAGCCCCAGCATTTT.

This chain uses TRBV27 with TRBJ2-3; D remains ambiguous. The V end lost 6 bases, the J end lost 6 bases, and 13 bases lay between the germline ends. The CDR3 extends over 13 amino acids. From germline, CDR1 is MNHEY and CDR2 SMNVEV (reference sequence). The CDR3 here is CASSSSFIDTQYF. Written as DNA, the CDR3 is TGTGCCAGCAGCTCCAGTTTTATCGATACGCAGTATTTT.

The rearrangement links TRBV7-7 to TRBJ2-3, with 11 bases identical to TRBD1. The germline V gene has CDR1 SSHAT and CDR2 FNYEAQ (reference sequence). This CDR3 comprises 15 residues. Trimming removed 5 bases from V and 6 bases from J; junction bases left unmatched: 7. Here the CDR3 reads CASSPVGQGGDTQYF. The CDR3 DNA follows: TGTGCCAGCAGCCCAGTGGGACAGGGGGGGGATACGCAGTATTTT.

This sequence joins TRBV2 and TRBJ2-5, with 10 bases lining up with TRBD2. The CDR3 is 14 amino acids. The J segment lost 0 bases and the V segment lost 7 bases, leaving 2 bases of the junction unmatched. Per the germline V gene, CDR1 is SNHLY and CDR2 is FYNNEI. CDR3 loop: CASKTSGYQETQYF. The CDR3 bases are TGTGCCAGCAAGACTAGCGGGTACCAAGAGACCCAGTACTTC.

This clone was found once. The CDR3 sequence: CASSPAPPRTSSEQFF. The CDR3 region has the DNA TGTGCCAGTAGTCCAGCTCCCCCTCGGACTTCTTCTGAGCAGTTCTTC. The rearrangement uses TRBV19 and TRBJ2-1, with D possibly matching TRBD2 (5 bases). This CDR3 has 16 residues. Trimming cost V 5 bases and J 9 bases, with 23 bases left between them. The germline V gene encodes CDR1 LNHDA and CDR2 SQIVND (reference sequence).

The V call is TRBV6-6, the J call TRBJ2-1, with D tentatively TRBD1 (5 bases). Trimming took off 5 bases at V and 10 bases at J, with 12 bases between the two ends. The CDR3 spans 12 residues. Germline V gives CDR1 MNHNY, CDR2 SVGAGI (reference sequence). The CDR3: CASSLAGLEQFF. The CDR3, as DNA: TGTGCCAGCAGTCTTGCAGGGCTGGAGCAGTTCTTC.

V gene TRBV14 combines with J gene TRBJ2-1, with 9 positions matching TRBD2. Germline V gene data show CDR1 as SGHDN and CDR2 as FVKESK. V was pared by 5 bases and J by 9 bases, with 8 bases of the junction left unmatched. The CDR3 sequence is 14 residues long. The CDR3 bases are TGTGCCAGCAGCTTTAGCGGGAGAGGGGGTGAGCAGTTCTTC. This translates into CASSFSGRGGEQFF.